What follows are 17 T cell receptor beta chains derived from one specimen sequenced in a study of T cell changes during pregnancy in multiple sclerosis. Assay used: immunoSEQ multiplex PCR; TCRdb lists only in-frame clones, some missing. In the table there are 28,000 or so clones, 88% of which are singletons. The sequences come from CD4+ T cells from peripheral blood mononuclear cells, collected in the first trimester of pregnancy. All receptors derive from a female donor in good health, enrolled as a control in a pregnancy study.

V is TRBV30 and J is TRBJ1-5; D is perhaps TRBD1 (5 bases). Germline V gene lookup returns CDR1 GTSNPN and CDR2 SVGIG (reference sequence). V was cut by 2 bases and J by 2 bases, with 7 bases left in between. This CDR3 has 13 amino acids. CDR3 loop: CAWSTRGNQPQHF. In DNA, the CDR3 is TGTGCCTGGAGTACCAGGGGCAATCAGCCCCAGCATTTT.

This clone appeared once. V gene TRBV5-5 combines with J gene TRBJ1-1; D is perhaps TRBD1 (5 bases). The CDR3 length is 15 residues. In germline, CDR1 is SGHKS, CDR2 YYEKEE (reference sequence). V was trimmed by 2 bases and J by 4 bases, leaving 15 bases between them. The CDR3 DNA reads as TGTGCCAGCAGCTTACAGGACACGATGACCACTGAAGCTTTCTTT. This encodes CASSLQDTMTTEAFF.

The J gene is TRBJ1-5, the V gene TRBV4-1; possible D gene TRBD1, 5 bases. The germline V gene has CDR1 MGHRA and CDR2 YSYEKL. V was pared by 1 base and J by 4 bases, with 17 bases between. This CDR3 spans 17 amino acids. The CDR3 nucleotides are TGCGCCAGCAGCCAAGGCCTCCCAGGGCGTAGGAATCAGCCCCAGCATTTT. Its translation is CASSQGLPGRRNQPQHF.

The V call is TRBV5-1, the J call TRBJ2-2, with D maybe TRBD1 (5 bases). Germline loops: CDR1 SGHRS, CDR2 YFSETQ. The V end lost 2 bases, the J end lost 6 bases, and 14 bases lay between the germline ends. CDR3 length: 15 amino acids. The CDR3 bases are TGCGCCAGCAGCTTTCAGGGTAGTGATGCCGGGGAGCTGTTTTTT. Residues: CASSFQGSDAGELFF.

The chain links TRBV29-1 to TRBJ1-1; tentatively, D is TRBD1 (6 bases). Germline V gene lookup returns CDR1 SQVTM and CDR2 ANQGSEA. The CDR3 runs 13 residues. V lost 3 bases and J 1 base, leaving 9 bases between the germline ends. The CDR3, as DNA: TGCAGCGTTGATAGGGGGGGGAACACTGAAGCTTTCTTT. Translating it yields CSVDRGGNTEAFF.

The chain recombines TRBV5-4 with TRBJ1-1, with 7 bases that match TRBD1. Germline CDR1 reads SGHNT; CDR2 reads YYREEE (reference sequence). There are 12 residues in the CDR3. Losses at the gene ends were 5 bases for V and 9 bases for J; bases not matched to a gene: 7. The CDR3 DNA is TGTGCCAGCAGTTATCAGGGACAGCAAGCTTTCTTT. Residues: CASSYQGQQAFF. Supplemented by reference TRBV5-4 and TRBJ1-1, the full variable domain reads ETGVTQSPTHLIKTRGQQVTLRCSSQSGHNTVSWYQQALGQGPQFIFQYYREEENGRGNFPPRFSGLQFPNYSSELNVNALELDDSALYLCASSYQGQQAFFGQGTRLTVV.

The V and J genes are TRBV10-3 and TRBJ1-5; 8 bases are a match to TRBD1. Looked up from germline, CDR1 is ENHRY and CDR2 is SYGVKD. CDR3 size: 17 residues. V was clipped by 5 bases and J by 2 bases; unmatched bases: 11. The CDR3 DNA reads TGTGCCATCAGTACCAGTGACAGGGGAAGCGGCAATCAGCCCCAGCATTTT. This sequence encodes CAISTSDRGSGNQPQHF.

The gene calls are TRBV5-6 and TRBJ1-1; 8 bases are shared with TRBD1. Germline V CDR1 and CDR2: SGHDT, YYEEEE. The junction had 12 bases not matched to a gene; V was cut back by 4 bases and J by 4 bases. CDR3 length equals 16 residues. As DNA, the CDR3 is TGTGCCAGCAGCGCAGGACAGGGTTTGCCTCGCACTGAAGCTTTCTTT. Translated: CASSAGQGLPRTEAFF.

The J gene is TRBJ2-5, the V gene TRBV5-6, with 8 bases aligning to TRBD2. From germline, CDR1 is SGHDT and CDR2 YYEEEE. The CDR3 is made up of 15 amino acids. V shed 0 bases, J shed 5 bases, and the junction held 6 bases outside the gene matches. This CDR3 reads CASSLVSGGGETQYF. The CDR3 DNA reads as TGTGCCAGCAGCTTGGTTTCGGGCGGGGGGGAGACCCAGTACTTC.

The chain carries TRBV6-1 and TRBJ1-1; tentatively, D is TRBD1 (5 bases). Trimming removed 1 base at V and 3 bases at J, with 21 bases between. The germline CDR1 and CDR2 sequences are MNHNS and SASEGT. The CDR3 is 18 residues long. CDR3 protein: CASSEGNSGRVMYTEAFF. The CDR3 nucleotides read TGTGCCAGCAGTGAAGGGAATTCGGGCAGGGTAATGTACACTGAAGCTTTCTTT.

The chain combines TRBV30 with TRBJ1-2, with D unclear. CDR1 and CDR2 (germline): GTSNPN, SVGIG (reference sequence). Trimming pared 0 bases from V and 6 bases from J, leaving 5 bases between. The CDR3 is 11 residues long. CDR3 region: CAWSVLDGYTF. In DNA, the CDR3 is TGTGCCTGGAGTGTTCTCGATGGCTACACCTTC. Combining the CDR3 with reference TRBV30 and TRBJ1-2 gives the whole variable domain SQTIHQWPATLVQPVGSPLSLECTVEGTSNPNLYWYRQAAGRGLQLLFYSVGIGQISSEVPQNLSASRPQDRQFILSSKKLLLSDSGFYLCAWSVLDGYTFGSGTRLTVV.

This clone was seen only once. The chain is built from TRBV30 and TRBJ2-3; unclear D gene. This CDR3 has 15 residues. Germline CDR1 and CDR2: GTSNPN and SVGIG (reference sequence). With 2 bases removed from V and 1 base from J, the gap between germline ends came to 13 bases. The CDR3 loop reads CAWSFVTRRTDTQYF. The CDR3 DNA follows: TGTGCCTGGAGTTTTGTGACACGACGCACAGATACGCAGTATTTT. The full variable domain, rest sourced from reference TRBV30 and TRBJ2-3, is SQTIHQWPATLVQPVGSPLSLECTVEGTSNPNLYWYRQAAGRGLQLLFYSVGIGQISSEVPQNLSASRPQDRQFILSSKKLLLSDSGFYLCAWSFVTRRTDTQYFGPGTRLTVL.

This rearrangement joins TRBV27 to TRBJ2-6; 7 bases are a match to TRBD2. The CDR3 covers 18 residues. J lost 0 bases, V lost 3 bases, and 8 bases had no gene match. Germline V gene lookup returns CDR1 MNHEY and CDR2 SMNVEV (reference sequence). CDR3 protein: CASSFRTGGYSGANVLTF. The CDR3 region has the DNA TGTGCCAGCAGTTTTCGGACCGGGGGGTACTCTGGGGCCAACGTCCTGACTTTC.

CDR3 nucleotides: TGCAGCGTTGAAGAGGACAGAACAAACTATGGCTACACCTTC. This translates into CSVEEDRTNYGYTF. The J gene is TRBJ1-2, the V gene TRBV29-1; D perhaps matches TRBD1 (6 bases). CDR3 length: 14 residues. Germline V gene sequence: CDR1 SQVTM, CDR2 ANQGSEA. V lost 0 bases, J lost 2 bases, and 10 bases lay in between. The full variable domain, rest sourced from reference TRBV29-1 and TRBJ1-2, is SAVISQKPSRDICQRGTSLTIQCQVDSQVTMMFWYRQQPGQSLTLIATANQGSEATYESGFVIDKFPISRPNLTFSTLTVSNMSPEDSSIYLCSVEEDRTNYGYTFGSGTRLTVV.

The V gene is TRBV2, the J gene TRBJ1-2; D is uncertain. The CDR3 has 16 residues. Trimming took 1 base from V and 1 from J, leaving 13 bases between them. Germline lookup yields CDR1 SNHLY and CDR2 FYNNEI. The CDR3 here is CASSEVRGGVNYGYTF. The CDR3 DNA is TGTGCCAGCAGTGAAGTTAGAGGAGGAGTTAACTATGGCTACACCTTC.

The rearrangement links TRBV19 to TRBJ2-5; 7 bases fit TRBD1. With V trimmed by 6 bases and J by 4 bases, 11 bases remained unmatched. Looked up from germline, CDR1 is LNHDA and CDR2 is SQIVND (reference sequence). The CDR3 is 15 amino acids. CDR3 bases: TGTGCCAGTAGCCAAGGGGGCGCGGTAGGAGAGACCCAGTACTTC. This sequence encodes CASSQGGAVGETQYF.

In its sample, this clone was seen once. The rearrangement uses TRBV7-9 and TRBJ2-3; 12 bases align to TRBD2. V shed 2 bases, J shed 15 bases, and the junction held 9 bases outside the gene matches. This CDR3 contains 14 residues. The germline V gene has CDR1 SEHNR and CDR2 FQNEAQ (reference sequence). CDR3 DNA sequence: TGTGCCAGCAGCTTAAAACTAGCGGGGGGCCTTATTTATTTT. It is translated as CASSLKLAGGLIYF.